Listed here are 9 T cell receptor beta chains from one sample, sequenced in a study of blood T cell repertoires in COVID-19. Generated by immunoSEQ multiplex PCR, the TCRdb table keeps only in-frame clones and is missing some. Among 200,000 to 250,000 clones listed, more than 70% were seen once. Sequences were obtained from peripheral blood. Receptors originate from a middle-aged man with active or convalescent COVID-19.

Points on this clone: The sample holds other DNA sequences that translate to the same CDR3. J is TRBJ1-1 and V is TRBV18, with a possible D match to TRBD1 (5 bases). The CDR3 runs to 14 residues. V lost 2 bases, J lost 2 bases, and 9 bases lay in between. Looked up from germline, CDR1 is KGHSH and CDR2 is LQKENI. As DNA, the CDR3 is TGTGCCAGCTCACCAGGGCAGGGTAACACTGAAGCTTTCTTT. It yields the protein CASSPGQGNTEAFF. The full variable domain, in which reference TRBV18 and TRBJ1-1 provide the parts outside the CDR3, is NAGVMQNPRHLVRRRGQEARLRCSPMKGHSHVYWYRQLPEEGLKFMVYLQKENIIDESGMPKERFSAEFPKEGPSILRIQQVVRGDSAAYFCASSPGQGNTEAFFGQGTRLTVV.

The rearrangement joins TRBV10-2 to TRBJ1-6; D might be TRBD1 (5 bases). Trimming left V 0 bases short and J 18 bases short, with 15 bases between. CDR1 and CDR2 (germline): WSHSY, SAAADI. The CDR3 covers 13 residues. The CDR3 sequence is CASSESVGDDSHF. DNA for the CDR3: TGCGCCAGCAGTGAGTCGGTAGGGGATGACTCCCACTTT.

By its share, this clone is medium-sized (0.01 to 0.1%). The chain carries TRBV30 and TRBJ2-5, with 8 nucleotides matching TRBD2. Germline values: CDR1 GTSNPN, CDR2 SVGIG (reference sequence). There are 17 residues in the CDR3. J gave up 5 bases and V 1 base, and 15 bases lay outside the gene matches. In DNA, the CDR3 is TGTGCCTGGAGTGCCCTAGCGATCGGACTAGCTAGTGAGACCCAGTACTTC. Protein product: CAWSALAIGLASETQYF.

The J gene is TRBJ1-2, the V gene TRBV7-9; weak D call: TRBD1 (6 bases). Looked up from germline, CDR1 is SEHNR and CDR2 is FQNEAQ (reference sequence). Trimming took off 5 bases at V and 9 bases at J, with 13 bases between the two ends. The CDR3 runs to 12 residues. CDR3 amino acids: CASSQKTGRYTF. CDR3 sequence (DNA): TGTGCCAGCAGCCAGAAAACAGGGCGCTACACCTTC.

A word on this clone: Other nucleotide sequences from this sample produce the same CDR3. The chain carries TRBV9 and TRBJ2-7; 9 bases align to TRBD1. The CDR3 is made up of 15 amino acids. V lost 8 bases, J lost 5 bases, and 14 bases stayed unmatched. The germline CDR1 and CDR2 sequences are SGDLS and YYNGEE. The CDR3 reads CASSSEGQGTHEQYF. DNA of the CDR3: TGTGCCAGTAGCTCCGAGGGACAGGGAACCCACGAGCAGTACTTC.

The chain combines TRBV6-2 or TRBV6-3 with TRBJ2-5; 7 bases align to TRBD1. Germline assignment: CDR1 MNHEY and CDR2 SVGEGT. The CDR3 loop spans 17 amino acids. The ends lost 7 bases at V and 4 bases at J; junction bases unmatched: 18. Here the CDR3 DNA reads TGTGCCAGCACCCCACCGAGGACCAGGGGGTATGTAGAGACCCAGTACTTC. This sequence encodes CASTPPRTRGYVETQYF.

V usage is TRBV7-2 and J usage is TRBJ2-3; maybe TRBD1 (6 bases). There are 17 residues in the CDR3. Germline lookup yields CDR1 SGHTA and CDR2 FQGNSA. Between the trimmed V and J ends, which lost 3 bases and 0 bases, there was a span of 16 bases. The CDR3, as DNA: TGTGCCAGCAGCTTCTGGGGGCCTTCCACTAGCACAGATACGCAGTATTTT. Its protein is CASSFWGPSTSTDTQYF.

Turning to this clone: Other DNA variants within this sample encode the same CDR3. The V and J genes are TRBV11-2 and TRBJ1-1; D unresolved. This CDR3 contains 13 residues. The V end lost 1 base, the J end lost 5 bases, and 8 bases lay between the germline ends. The germline gives CDR1 SGHAT, CDR2 FQNNGV. The CDR3 is CASSLGGRTEAFF. DNA of the CDR3: TGTGCCAGCAGCTTAGGAGGGAGGACTGAAGCTTTCTTT.

The chain employs TRBV2 and TRBJ1-2; weak D call: TRBD1 (6 bases). The CDR3 consists of 14 residues. V was clipped by 5 bases and J by 6 bases, with 16 bases between them. Germline-derived CDR1 and CDR2 are SNHLY and FYNNEI. In nucleotides, the CDR3 is TGTGCCAGCAGTTCTCGATCCGGGACAAATGGCTACACCTTC. Translating gives CASSSRSGTNGYTF.